Listed here are 21 T cell receptor beta chains from one sample, sequenced in a study of PD-L1 blockade in urothelial cancer. As for time point: pretreatment peripheral blood. Profiling relied on immunoSEQ multiplex PCR, and the TCRdb table lists in-frame clones only, not all of them. The sample contains 95,000 to 100,000 clones, more than 75% of which appear only once. This sample comprised PBMCs, obtained around atezolizumab (anti-PD-L1) treatment. The source is a man aged 60 to 69 with urothelial cancer.

V usage is TRBV28 and J usage is TRBJ2-2; a possible D gene is TRBD2 (6 bases). CDR1 is MDHEN, CDR2 SYDVKM, per germline. Deletions cut 1 base from V and 2 bases from J, with 14 bases between. The CDR3 extends over 17 amino acids. CDR3 residues: CASSLLGGNFNTGELFF. The DNA for the CDR3 is TGTGCCAGCAGTTTATTGGGCGGGAACTTCAACACCGGGGAGCTGTTTTTT.

The J gene is TRBJ2-7, the V gene TRBV28; 7 bases are shared with TRBD2. The CDR3 is made up of 15 amino acids. Germline CDR1 MDHEN, CDR2 SYDVKM. V shed 7 bases, J shed 3 bases, and the junction held 12 bases outside the gene matches. CDR3 DNA sequence: TGTGCCAGCACCCTGTGGCAGGGAGGGGTCTACGAGCAGTACTTC. This gives the protein CASTLWQGGVYEQYF.

In nucleotides, the CDR3 is TGCGCCAGCAGCCAAGAAATGGCAGGGCGGTACTTC. Protein product: CASSQEMAGRYF. The chain joins TRBV4-1 to TRBJ2-7; maybe TRBD1 (5 bases). This CDR3 has 12 residues. V was shortened by 0 bases and J by 12 bases, with 12 bases between the two germline ends. CDR1 is MGHRA and CDR2 is YSYEKL in the germline V gene.

The chain couples TRBV30 to TRBJ1-4; 7 bases match TRBD1. The CDR3 covers 16 residues. Germline V CDR1 and CDR2: GTSNPN, SVGIG (reference sequence). J gave up 0 bases and V 5 bases, and 9 bases lay outside the gene matches. The CDR3: CAWRGTALATNEKLFF. DNA of the CDR3: TGTGCCTGGCGAGGGACAGCCCTAGCAACTAATGAAAAACTGTTTTTT.

The chain is built from TRBV19 and TRBJ2-1; tentatively, D is TRBD2 (7 bases). The CDR3 has 15 amino acids. CDR1 and CDR2 from the germline V gene are LNHDA and SQIVND (reference sequence). V was cut by 5 bases and J by 7 bases, with 18 bases left in between. The DNA for the CDR3 is TGTGCCAGTAGTCCCTATTTTCGGGGGGCGAATGAGCAGTTCTTC. It is translated as CASSPYFRGANEQFF.

The chain has TRBV13 and TRBJ2-7; 11 positions agree with TRBD1. This CDR3 spans 14 amino acids. The germline CDR1 and CDR2 sequences are PRHDT and FYEKMQ (reference sequence). Trimming removed 9 bases from V and 3 bases from J; junction bases left unmatched: 7. The CDR3, as DNA: TGTGCCAGTACCTCCGGGACAGGGGGCTACGAGCAGTACTTC. It translates to CASTSGTGGYEQYF.

The genes are TRBV4-2 and TRBJ1-2; 8 nucleotides line up with TRBD1. The germline V gene has CDR1 LGHNA and CDR2 YNFKEQ. The CDR3 loop spans 16 amino acids. V trimming: 3 bases; J trimming: 4 bases; junction bases outside the gene matches: 10. The CDR3 nucleotides are TGTGCCAGCAGCCAGGGCGGGACAGGTCGATCCTATGGCTACACCTTC. This encodes CASSQGGTGRSYGYTF.

The rearrangement joins TRBV28 to TRBJ2-3; 10 bases fit TRBD1. With V trimmed by 7 bases and J by 3 bases, 4 bases remained unmatched. Per germline, CDR1 MDHEN and CDR2 SYDVKM. The CDR3 loop spans 14 amino acids. The CDR3 nucleotides read TGTGCCAGCACCAAGGGACAGGGGACAGATACGCAGTATTTT. This encodes CASTKGQGTDTQYF.

The CDR3 region is CATSRRGTGYQPQHF. The CDR3 region has the DNA TGTGCCACCAGCAGACGGGGGACAGGCTATCAGCCCCAGCATTTT. The chain has TRBV15 and TRBJ1-5; 8 bases map to TRBD1. Trimming cost V 2 bases and J 5 bases; bases outside gene matches: 5. The CDR3 is 15 residues long. From germline, CDR1 is LNHNV and CDR2 YYDKDF (reference sequence).

In this sample, this clone turned up once. The chain links TRBV6-5 to TRBJ2-3, with 9 bases fitting TRBD2. After removal of 4 bases from V and 6 bases from J, the junction contained 5 bases not matched to a gene. The CDR3 contains 14 residues. Germline values: CDR1 MNHEY, CDR2 SVGAGI. This CDR3 reads CASSSSGNTDTQYF. CDR3 coding DNA: TGTGCCAGCAGTTCTAGCGGGAACACCGATACGCAGTATTTT.

This clone was counted a single time. V usage is TRBV6-1 and J usage is TRBJ2-7; D may be TRBD1 (5 bases). Looked up from germline, CDR1 is MNHNS and CDR2 is SASEGT. Trimming removed 6 bases from V and 1 base from J, with 10 bases in between. This CDR3 is built from 13 residues. The CDR3 loop is CASSLTVSYEQYF. Written as DNA, the CDR3 is TGTGCCAGCAGCTTGACAGTATCCTACGAGCAGTACTTC.

The V and J genes are TRBV30 and TRBJ1-2; 7 bases are a match to TRBD1. The CDR3 runs to 16 residues. Germline V gene lookup returns CDR1 GTSNPN and CDR2 SVGIG (reference sequence). V was pared by 0 bases and J by 0 bases, with 7 bases of the junction left unmatched. CDR3 sequence: CAWSVCKGAPNYGYTF. In DNA, the CDR3 is TGTGCCTGGAGTGTATGTAAGGGGGCACCTAACTATGGCTACACCTTC.

The J gene is TRBJ2-7, the V gene TRBV27; tentatively, D is TRBD2 (5 bases). The CDR3 has 13 residues. V lost 9 bases and J 2 bases, leaving 14 bases between the germline ends. Germline V gene lookup returns CDR1 MNHEY and CDR2 SMNVEV (reference sequence). DNA for the CDR3: TGTGCCAGTAGTAAGGAGACTACCTACGAGCAGTACTTC. Its translation is CASSKETTYEQYF.

This chain connects TRBV11-3 to TRBJ2-7, with TRBD1 matching over 8 bases. The CDR3 extends over 15 amino acids. Germline lookup yields CDR1 SGHNT and CDR2 YENEEA. Trimming removed 2 bases from V and 7 bases from J; junction bases left unmatched: 10. In DNA form, the CDR3 reads TGTGCCAGCAGCTTATTCGGACAGGGAAACCGAGAGCAGTACTTC. This codes for CASSLFGQGNREQYF.

V usage is TRBV9 and J usage is TRBJ2-3; D ambiguous. The V gene's germline CDR1 is SGDLS and CDR2 YYNGEE. The CDR3 loop spans 13 amino acids. V was cut by 0 bases and J by 4 bases, with 6 bases left in between. This CDR3 reads CASSVALPDTQYF. Written as DNA, the CDR3 is TGTGCCAGCAGCGTAGCACTTCCAGATACGCAGTATTTT.

The chain employs TRBV30 and TRBJ2-2; D ambiguous. This CDR3 comprises 18 residues. CDR1 and CDR2 (germline): GTSNPN, SVGIG (reference sequence). V lost 3 bases and J 0 bases, leaving 20 bases between the germline ends. The CDR3 reads CAWRASGVLPANTGELFF. CDR3 nucleotides: TGTGCCTGGAGAGCTTCCGGAGTACTGCCCGCGAACACCGGGGAGCTGTTTTTT.

The chain uses TRBV5-4 and TRBJ2-5; a weak D match, TRBD2 (6 bases). This CDR3 has 14 amino acids. Looked up from germline, CDR1 is SGHNT and CDR2 is YYREEE (reference sequence). The V gene lost 5 bases and the J gene lost 5 bases, with 16 bases spanning the gap. The CDR3 nucleotides are TGTGCCAGCAGTTGGGGAGGCGGGGAGGAGACCCAGTACTTC. As protein: CASSWGGGEETQYF.

The V and J genes are TRBV19 and TRBJ2-5, with D possibly matching TRBD1 (6 bases). Trimming took off 6 bases at V and 3 bases at J, with 17 bases between the two ends. Germline V gene lookup returns CDR1 LNHDA and CDR2 SQIVND (reference sequence). This CDR3 has 15 residues. CDR3 bases: TGTGCCAGTAGAGACCCCCGGGACATTGAAGAGACCCAGTACTTC. Its protein product is CASRDPRDIEETQYF. Complete variable domain (other parts from reference TRBV19 and TRBJ2-5): DGGITQSPKYLFRKEGQNVTLSCEQNLNHDAMYWYRQDPGQGLRLIYYSQIVNDFQKGDIAEGYSVSREKKESFPLTVTSAQKNPTAFYLCASRDPRDIEETQYFGPGTRLLVL.

This chain links TRBV5-6 with TRBJ2-1; 10 nucleotides agree with TRBD2. The V segment lost 9 bases and the J segment 2 bases; nucleotides outside the gene matches: 11. Germline loops: CDR1 SGHDT, CDR2 YYEEEE. The length of the CDR3 is 16 residues. The CDR3 DNA sequence: TGTGCCACCTCACTTGGGACTAGCGACACCTACAATGAGCAGTTCTTC. It is translated as CATSLGTSDTYNEQFF. Complete variable domain (other parts from reference TRBV5-6 and TRBJ2-1): DAGVTQSPTHLIKTRGQQVTLRCSPKSGHDTVSWYQQALGQGPQFIFQYYEEEERQRGNFPDRFSGHQFPNYSSELNVNALLLGDSALYLCATSLGTSDTYNEQFFGPGTRLTVL.

The chain has TRBV28 and TRBJ1-3, with unresolved D. Germline V lookup: CDR1 MDHEN, CDR2 SYDVKM. This CDR3 has 14 amino acids. Trimming pared 3 bases from V and 2 bases from J, leaving 8 bases between. The DNA of the CDR3 is TGTGCCAGCAGTTTGGGAGGGACTGGAAACACCATATATTTT. Translating gives CASSLGGTGNTIYF.

This chain connects TRBV15 to TRBJ1-5; TRBD1 matches at 10 bases. Germline V gives CDR1 LNHNV, CDR2 YYDKDF (reference sequence). The CDR3 runs 15 residues. V lost 1 base to trimming and J lost 7 bases; unmatched junction nucleotides: 4. CDR3 DNA: TGTGCCACCAGCAGAGCCGGACAGGGGGGACAGCCCCAGCATTTT. Its protein is CATSRAGQGGQPQHF.